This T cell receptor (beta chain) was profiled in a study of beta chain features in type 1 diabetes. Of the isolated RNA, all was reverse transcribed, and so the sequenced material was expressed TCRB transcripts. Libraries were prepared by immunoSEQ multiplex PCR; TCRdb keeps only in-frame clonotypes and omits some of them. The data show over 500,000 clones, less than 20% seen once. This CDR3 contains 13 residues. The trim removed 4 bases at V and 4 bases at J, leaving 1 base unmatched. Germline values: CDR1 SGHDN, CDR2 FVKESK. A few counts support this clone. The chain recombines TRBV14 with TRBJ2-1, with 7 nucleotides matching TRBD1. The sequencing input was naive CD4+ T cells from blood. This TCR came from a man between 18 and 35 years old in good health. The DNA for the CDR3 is TGTGCCAGCAGCCCCAGGGGGTACAATGAGCAGTTCTTC. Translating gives CASSPRGYNEQFF.